This T cell receptor beta chain was retrieved from a study of tumor-infiltrating lymphocytes in oesophageal squamous cell carcinoma. TCRdb fed the PCR reads into MiXCR, producing one record per CDR3 protein. The sample has around 14,000 distinct CDR3 sequences; about 56% are singletons. Trimming removed 0 bases from V and 0 bases from J, with 5 bases in between. The CDR3 totals 14 residues. The sample holds a few counts of this clonotype. The sequenced sample consisted of esophageal tumor tissue. The receptor's source is a male donor with esophageal squamous cell carcinoma. This chain connects TRBV12-3 or TRBV12-4 to TRBJ1-1; D gene uncertain. The CDR3 nucleotides are TGTGCCAGCAGTTTAGCGCAGGTGAACACTGAAGCTTTCTTT. This encodes CASSLAQVNTEAFF.